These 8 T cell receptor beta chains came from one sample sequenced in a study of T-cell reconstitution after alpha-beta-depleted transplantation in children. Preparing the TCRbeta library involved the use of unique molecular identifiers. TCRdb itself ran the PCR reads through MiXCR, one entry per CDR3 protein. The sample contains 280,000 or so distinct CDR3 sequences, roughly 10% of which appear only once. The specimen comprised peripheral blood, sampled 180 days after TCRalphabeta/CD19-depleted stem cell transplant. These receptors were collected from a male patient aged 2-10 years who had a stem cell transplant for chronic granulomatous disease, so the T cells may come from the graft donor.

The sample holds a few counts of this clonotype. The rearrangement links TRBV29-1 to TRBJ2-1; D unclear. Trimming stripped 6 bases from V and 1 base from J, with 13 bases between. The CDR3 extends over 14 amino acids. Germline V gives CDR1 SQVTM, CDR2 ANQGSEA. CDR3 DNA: TGCAGCGTCTGGCAAAGCAGGTCCTACAATGAGCAGTTCTTC. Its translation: CSVWQSRSYNEQFF.

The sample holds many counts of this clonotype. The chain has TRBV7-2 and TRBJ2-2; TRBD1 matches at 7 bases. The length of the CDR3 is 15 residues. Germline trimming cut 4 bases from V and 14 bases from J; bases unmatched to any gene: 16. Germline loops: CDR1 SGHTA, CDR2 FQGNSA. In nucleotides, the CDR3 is TGTGCCAGCAGCTCAACAGGGGTCCCTCTCGGGGTTCTGTTTTTT. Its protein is CASSSTGVPLGVLFF.

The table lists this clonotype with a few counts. The CDR3 sequence is CASTSTVTIAKNIQYF. The CDR3 region has the DNA TGTGCCAGCACTTCGACAGTAACTATAGCCAAAAACATTCAGTACTTC. The gene calls are TRBV12-3 or TRBV12-4 and TRBJ2-4, with D maybe TRBD1 (5 bases). V lost 7 bases and J lost 0, with 16 bases in between. The CDR3 spans 16 residues.

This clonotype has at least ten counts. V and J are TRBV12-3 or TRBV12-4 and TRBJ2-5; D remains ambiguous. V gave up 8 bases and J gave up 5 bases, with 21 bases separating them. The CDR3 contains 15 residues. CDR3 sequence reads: CASPQDPFRAETQYF. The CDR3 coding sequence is TGTGCCAGCCCCCAGGACCCATTTCGGGCGGAGACCCAGTACTTC.

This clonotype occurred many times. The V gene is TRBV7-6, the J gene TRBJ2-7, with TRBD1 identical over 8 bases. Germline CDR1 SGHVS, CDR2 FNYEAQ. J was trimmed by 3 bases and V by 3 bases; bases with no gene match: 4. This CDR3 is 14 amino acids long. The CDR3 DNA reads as TGTGCCAGCAGCTTCAGGACAGGGAGCTACGAGCAGTACTTC. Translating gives CASSFRTGSYEQYF.

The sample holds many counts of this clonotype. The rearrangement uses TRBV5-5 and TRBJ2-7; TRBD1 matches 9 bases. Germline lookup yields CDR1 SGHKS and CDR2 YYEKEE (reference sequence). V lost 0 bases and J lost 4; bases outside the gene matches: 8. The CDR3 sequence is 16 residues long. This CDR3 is CASSLGTGQGTYEQYF. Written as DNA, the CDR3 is TGTGCCAGCAGCTTGGGGACGGGACAGGGAACTTACGAGCAGTACTTC.

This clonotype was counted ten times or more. This CDR3 reads CASSPDRGGYTF. The CDR3 nucleotides read TGTGCCAGCAGTCCGGACAGGGGAGGCTACACCTTC. V gene TRBV28 combines with J gene TRBJ1-2, with TRBD1 matching over 9 bases. The CDR3 loop spans 12 amino acids. The germline gives CDR1 MDHEN, CDR2 SYDVKM. Germline trimming cut 5 bases from V and 8 bases from J; bases unmatched to any gene: 3.

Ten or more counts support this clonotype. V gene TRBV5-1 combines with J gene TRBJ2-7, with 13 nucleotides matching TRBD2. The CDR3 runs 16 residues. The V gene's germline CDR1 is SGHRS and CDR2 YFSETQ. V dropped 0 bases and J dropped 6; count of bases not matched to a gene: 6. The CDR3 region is CASSLGTSGRQGEQYF. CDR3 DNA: TGCGCCAGCAGCTTGGGGACTAGCGGGAGACAAGGCGAGCAGTACTTC.